Listed below are T cell receptor beta chains from one sample, sequenced in a study of blood T cells in healthy people across ages. Using its own MiXCR run on the 5' RACE reads, TCRdb lists one record per CDR3 protein. Here the sample spans roughly 680,000 distinct CDR3 sequences, under 65% being singletons. The sequencing input was blood. The receptors shown here come from a woman of 80 years or more in good health. The CDR3 runs from the conserved cysteine through the conserved F or W. Each record gives: V gene, J gene, D gene, CDR3 protein. A D gene is named only where the DNA matches it firmly.

TRBV20-1	TRBJ1-5	NA	CSARGPYSNQPQHF
TRBV7-9	TRBJ1-6	NA	CASLNPRDSNSPLHF
TRBV20-1	TRBJ2-1	NA	CSARPLYNEQFF
TRBV6-5	TRBJ2-7	TRBD1	CASSYTGAYEQYF
TRBV6-1	TRBJ1-1	NA	CASMDGRNTEAFF
TRBV4-2	TRBJ2-3	TRBD2	CASSQDTTSGGDTQYF
TRBV30	TRBJ1-5	NA	CAWAVQGGEPQHF
TRBV3-1	TRBJ1-6	TRBD1	CASSQDFPGTGGGLHF
TRBV29-1	TRBJ2-5	NA	CSVAGGLNNEQYF
TRBV7-8	NA	NA	CASSCLIQGPLPYEQYF
TRBV6-5	TRBJ2-3	NA	CASRFPDDTQYF
TRBV4-2	TRBJ1-5	TRBD1	CASSQDGTGYSNQPQHF
TRBV12-3/TRBV12-4	TRBJ2-7	TRBD2	CASSLGSGSFYEQYF
TRBV2	TRBJ1-1	TRBD1	CASGYLQGDTEAFF
TRBV3-1	TRBJ2-1	TRBD2	CASSQDWSGDEQFF
TRBV12-3/TRBV12-4	TRBJ1-3	NA	CAGNAGSGNTIYF
TRBV7-9	TRBJ2-3	TRBD2	CASSLAPGRVEDTQYF
TRBV11-2	TRBJ1-2	NA	CASSWEKGIATNYGYTF
TRBV6-2/TRBV6-3	TRBJ2-7	TRBD2	CASSFSRTSAAYEQYF
TRBV5-1	TRBJ1-3	NA	CASSHDRTSGNTIYF
TRBV19	TRBJ2-2	NA	CASRGGPNTGELFF
TRBV11-3	TRBJ2-7	TRBD2	CASSLGSGISYEQYF